These 25 T cell receptor beta chains were sequenced from one sample in a study of blood T cell repertoires in COVID-19. Here immunoSEQ multiplex PCR was the method, and the copy in TCRdb shows in-frame clones only, minus some. The profile covers about 320,000 clones, with 90% appearing a single time and around 2.6% taken by the ten largest. The sample consisted of PBMCs or T cells enriched from blood (not recorded which). These receptor sequences come from a man between 60 and 75 years old who had recovered from COVID-19.

The chain uses TRBV10-3 and TRBJ1-1; D unclear. This CDR3 is 14 amino acids long. Trimming removed 6 bases at V and 2 bases at J, with 13 bases between. The germline V gene has CDR1 ENHRY and CDR2 SYGVKD. The DNA of the CDR3 is TGTGCCATCAGAACCGGGATTCCAAACACTGAAGCTTTCTTT. Protein sequence: CAIRTGIPNTEAFF.

The chain joins TRBV4-1 to TRBJ2-3; TRBD2 matches at 10 bases. Trimming at V came to 2 bases and at J to 2 bases, leaving 7 bases not matched to a gene. Germline loops: CDR1 MGHRA, CDR2 YSYEKL. This CDR3 spans 17 amino acids. The CDR3 here is CASSQPGSGRFTDTQYF. CDR3 nucleotides: TGCGCCAGCAGCCAACCAGGTAGCGGGAGGTTCACAGATACGCAGTATTTT.

This chain connects TRBV5-1 to TRBJ2-2; TRBD1 agrees at 8 bases. Germline V CDR1 and CDR2: SGHRS, YFSETQ. This CDR3 is built from 17 residues. Trimming took 4 bases from V and 2 from J; bases not matched to a gene: 10. CDR3 sequence reads: CASSPSPGQGNTGELFF. CDR3 nucleotides: TGCGCCAGCAGCCCCTCCCCAGGACAGGGTAACACCGGGGAGCTGTTTTTT.

This clone was counted only a few times. This sequence joins TRBV7-9 and TRBJ1-1, with TRBD1 matching over 10 bases. The CDR3 loop spans 15 amino acids. The germline CDR1 and CDR2 sequences are SEHNR and FQNEAQ (reference sequence). The junction had 4 bases not matched to a gene; V was cut back by 3 bases and J by 3 bases. CDR3 DNA: TGTGCCAGCAGCTTCTGGACAGGGGGGGACACTGAAGCTTTCTTT. The encoded protein is CASSFWTGGDTEAFF.

This clone was counted once. The chain employs TRBV6-5 and TRBJ1-2; 7 nucleotides align to TRBD1. V lost 11 bases and J lost 3; bases outside the gene matches: 12. The germline V gene encodes CDR1 MNHEY and CDR2 SVGAGI. CDR3 size: 14 residues. CDR3 protein: CASKQGLRDYGYTF. Here the CDR3 DNA reads TGTGCCTCAAAACAGGGGCTGAGAGACTATGGCTACACCTTC.

This clone was seen a single time. The genes are TRBV5-1 and TRBJ2-3; D not certain. CDR1 is SGHRS and CDR2 is YFSETQ in the germline V gene. V lost 0 bases and J lost 0, with 11 bases in between. CDR3 length: 16 amino acids. This chain's CDR3 is CASSLEVRSSTDTQYF. The CDR3 bases are TGCGCCAGCAGCTTGGAAGTCCGGAGCAGCACAGATACGCAGTATTTT.

The chain has TRBV10-2 and TRBJ2-2, with D maybe TRBD2 (5 bases). This CDR3 comprises 15 residues. Germline lookup yields CDR1 WSHSY and CDR2 SAAADI. V lost 2 bases and J lost 6, with 13 bases in between. The CDR3 coding sequence is TGCGCCAGCAGTGAGCCTGGACTGTCTTCCGGGGAGCTGTTTTTT. Residues: CASSEPGLSSGELFF.

This clone is a singleton in its sample. This chain joins TRBV9 and TRBJ2-7; tentative D call: TRBD2 (6 bases). The V gene's germline CDR1 is SGDLS and CDR2 YYNGEE. Trimming removed 0 bases from V and 2 bases from J, with 9 bases in between. The CDR3 totals 14 residues. The CDR3 DNA sequence: TGTGCCAGCAGCGTAGCGGGAGTTCCCTACGAGCAGTACTTC. This codes for CASSVAGVPYEQYF.

In this sample, this clone turned up once. The gene calls are TRBV3-1 (or the pseudogene TRBV3-2) and TRBJ2-7; 9 bases match TRBD2. CDR1 and CDR2 from the germline V gene are LGHDT and YNNKEL (reference sequence). CDR3 size: 15 residues. V trimming: 2 bases; J trimming: 4 bases; junction bases outside the gene matches: 6. The CDR3 spells CASSQNSGSSYEQYF. The CDR3 nucleotides are TGTGCCAGCAGCCAAAATAGCGGGAGTTCTTACGAGCAGTACTTC.

The chain has TRBV9 and TRBJ2-5, with 8 bases matching TRBD2. The trim removed 3 bases at V and 1 base at J, leaving 5 bases unmatched. Germline CDR1 reads SGDLS; CDR2 reads YYNGEE. The CDR3 contains 15 residues. The DNA for the CDR3 is TGTGCCAGCAGCGGCGGACTAGCCAGCCAAGAGACCCAGTACTTC. Translation: CASSGGLASQETQYF.

The rearrangement links TRBV6-4 to TRBJ2-2, with D perhaps TRBD1 (5 bases). The CDR3 length is 14 residues. CDR1 and CDR2 (germline): MRHNA, SNTAGT. V was clipped by 3 bases and J by 5 bases, with 10 bases between them. CDR3 coding DNA: TGTGCCAGCAGTGATCAGGGAACGACCGGGGAGCTGTTTTTT. Amino acid sequence: CASSDQGTTGELFF.

Details on this clone: No DNA is shown, since the ends of the CDR3 on it are uncertain; the CDR3 is the one TCRdb lists. The V and J genes are TRBV21-1 and TRBJ2-6; the tabulated D call, TRBD1, remains unverified against the DNA. TRBV21-1 is marked as a pseudogene. 20 amino acids form the CDR3, both terminal residues included. The CDR3 sequence is CASSKRGGQGVGFGANVLTF.

The V gene is TRBV5-1, the J gene TRBJ1-2; D perhaps matches TRBD1 (6 bases). Trimming took off 6 bases at V and 6 bases at J, with 15 bases between the two ends. This CDR3 comprises 13 residues. Germline V gene data show CDR1 as SGHRS and CDR2 as YFSETQ. CDR3 nucleotides: TGCGCCAGCACCGAACAGGGAAGGGATGGCTACACCTTC. It is translated as CASTEQGRDGYTF.

This chain uses TRBV4-2 with TRBJ1-5; 7 nucleotides line up with TRBD1. V shed 0 bases and J 2 bases; nucleotides not matched to a gene: 13. Germline V gene data show CDR1 as LGHNA and CDR2 as YNFKEQ. The length of the CDR3 is 19 residues. The CDR3 sequence: CASSQDLEGARGGNQPQHF. For the CDR3, the DNA is TGTGCCAGCAGCCAAGATTTGGAGGGGGCTAGAGGGGGCAATCAGCCCCAGCATTTT.

This clone occurred many times. V gene TRBV4-1 combines with J gene TRBJ2-7; TRBD2 matches at 8 bases. V lost 3 bases, J lost 2 bases, and 3 bases stayed unmatched. Germline CDR1 and CDR2: MGHRA and YSYEKL. This CDR3 comprises 14 residues. The CDR3 loop is CASSHLSGTYEQYF. The CDR3 nucleotides are TGCGCCAGCAGCCACCTTAGCGGGACCTACGAGCAGTACTTC.

V is TRBV12-3 or TRBV12-4 and J is TRBJ1-5; D remains ambiguous. V lost 3 bases, J lost 3 bases, and 6 bases lay in between. The CDR3 consists of 13 residues. The CDR3 coding sequence is TGTGCCAGCAGTTTGAACAACAATCAGCCCCAGCATTTT. It yields the protein CASSLNNNQPQHF.

About this clone itself: Germline is not matched at one junction end, which may reflect a read error. The same CDR3 can be traced to other DNA sequences in this sample. The chain is built from TRBV3-1 (or the pseudogene TRBV3-2) and TRBJ1-1, with D unclear. Germline V gene lookup returns CDR1 LGHDT and CDR2 YNNKEL (reference sequence). The CDR3 has 13 amino acids. CDR3 amino acids: CASSSVRNTEAFF. The DNA for the CDR3 is TGTGCTAGCAGCTCGGTACGGAACACTGAAGCTTTCTTT.

The chain carries TRBV27 and TRBJ1-2; D is unclear. The ends were cut back, 5 bases at V and 0 bases at J, with 10 bases in the middle. The CDR3 sequence is 14 residues long. Germline assignment: CDR1 MNHEY and CDR2 SMNVEV (reference sequence). CDR3 bases: TGTGCCAGCAGTCCAACAAAAACTAACTATGGCTACACCTTC. Translation gives CASSPTKTNYGYTF.

The chain employs TRBV5-1 and TRBJ1-2, with D uncertain. The V gene lost 0 bases and the J gene lost 4 bases, with 16 bases spanning the gap. There are 16 residues in the CDR3. Germline CDR1 reads SGHRS; CDR2 reads YFSETQ. CDR3 sequence reads: CASSLAATIEGYGYTF. For the CDR3, the DNA is TGCGCCAGCAGCTTGGCCGCGACGATAGAGGGCTATGGCTACACCTTC.

This chain uses TRBV9 with TRBJ2-3; TRBD2 matches at 8 bases. This CDR3 is 15 amino acids long. Germline V gene sequence: CDR1 SGDLS, CDR2 YYNGEE. The V and J ends lost 6 bases and 1 base, in that order; junction bases with no gene match: 7. In DNA, the CDR3 is TGTGCCAGCAACAGAGCGACTAGCGGCACAGATACGCAGTATTTT. Translating gives CASNRATSGTDTQYF.

This clone was counted only a few times. The J gene is TRBJ2-1, the V gene TRBV9; 10 bases map to TRBD2. The CDR3 extends over 16 amino acids. The germline CDR1 and CDR2 sequences are SGDLS and YYNGEE. Trimming removed 4 bases from V and 4 bases from J; junction bases left unmatched: 8. The CDR3 region is CASSLGASGRYNEQFF. The DNA of the CDR3 is TGTGCCAGCAGCCTAGGGGCTAGCGGGAGATACAATGAGCAGTTCTTC.

The gene calls are TRBV7-9 and TRBJ1-1, with a weak D call TRBD1 (6 bases). From germline, CDR1 is SEHNR and CDR2 FQNEAQ (reference sequence). Trimming removed 0 bases from V and 0 bases from J, with 8 bases in between. CDR3 size: 15 residues. CDR3 amino acids: CASSLAQGMNTEAFF. The CDR3 coding sequence is TGTGCCAGCAGCTTAGCTCAGGGGATGAACACTGAAGCTTTCTTT.

This chain links TRBV24-1 with TRBJ2-5; TRBD1 matches 8 bases. This CDR3 region has 16 residues. Trimming removed 9 bases from V and 5 bases from J; junction bases left unmatched: 16. CDR1 and CDR2 (germline): KGHDR, SFDVKD. For the CDR3, the DNA is TGTGCCACCGGGAAAGTGGGCGACAGGGGACGGGAGACCCAGTACTTC. This codes for CATGKVGDRGRETQYF.

The chain has TRBV5-4 and TRBJ1-2; TRBD1 might be the D (6 bases). The CDR3 loop spans 15 amino acids. Trimming took 2 bases from V and 2 from J, leaving 13 bases between them. The germline gives CDR1 SGHNT, CDR2 YYREEE (reference sequence). CDR3 amino acids: CASSFSGGGNYGYTF. The CDR3, as DNA: TGTGCCAGCAGCTTTAGTGGTGGGGGCAACTATGGCTACACCTTC.

This rearrangement joins TRBV9 to TRBJ1-6; D remains ambiguous. The CDR3 length is 16 residues. Germline loops: CDR1 SGDLS, CDR2 YYNGEE. Trimming took 1 base from V and 9 from J, leaving 17 bases between them. Here the CDR3 reads CASSVSPLQESSPLHF. The DNA for the CDR3 is TGTGCCAGCAGCGTAAGCCCCCTTCAGGAATCTTCACCCCTCCACTTT.